This T cell receptor beta chain derives from a study of post-analysis software for immune sequencing data. Study-wide background: The disease courses covered relapsing-remitting, secondary progressive and progressive-relapsing multiple sclerosis.

This clonotype was observed a few times. The target antigen is unknown. Study-level results: Higher frequency in patients than in controls was seen for roughly five TRBV segments, with TRBV5-6, TRBV5-1 and TRBV20-1 among them. The study found significantly lower normalized Chao1 diversity in multiple sclerosis patients than in controls. Co-batched samples clustered tightly together by F measure.

TCR beta cDNA libraries included unique molecular identifiers. Researchers reported approximately 480,000 cDNA molecules coming from roughly 0.93 to 9.6 million T cells. TCRdb itself ran the PCR reads through MiXCR, one entry per CDR3 protein. Here the sample spans almost 700,000 distinct CDR3 sequences, approximately 59% being singletons. This CDR3 spans 15 amino acids. V was shortened by 0 bases and J by 0 bases, with 10 bases between the two germline ends. CDR1 SGHRS and CDR2 YFSETQ come from the germline V gene. The origin of this receptor is a girl aged 2 to 9 with multiple sclerosis. The V and J genes are TRBV5-1 and TRBJ2-7; D is undetermined. The sequenced material came from blood. CDR3 amino acids: CASSLVDGISYEQYF. DNA for the CDR3: TGCGCCAGCAGCTTGGTGGACGGAATCTCCTACGAGCAGTACTTC. Full variable domain (rest looked up from reference TRBV5-1 and TRBJ2-7): KAGVTQTPRYLIKTRGQQVTLSCSPISGHRSVSWYQQTPGQGLQFLFEYFSETQRNKGNFPGRFSGRQFSNSRSEMNVSTLELGDSALYLCASSLVDGISYEQYFGPGTRLTVT.